The 17 T cell receptor beta chains reported below all come from one sample, sequenced in a study of blood T cell repertoires in COVID-19. Only in-frame clones appear in the TCRdb table, and some are missing; sequencing was by immunoSEQ multiplex PCR. The sample lists tens of thousands of clones, 90% occurring once. The source material was peripheral blood. The source of these receptors is a man at least 80 years old with acute or convalescent COVID-19.

The rearrangement joins TRBV7-8 to TRBJ1-4; D is perhaps TRBD1 (5 bases). This CDR3 comprises 15 residues. Germline lookup yields CDR1 SGHVS and CDR2 FQNEAQ. The ends were cut back, 3 bases at V and 8 bases at J, with 16 bases in the middle. The CDR3 sequence: CASSLEGQSEEKLFF. The DNA of the CDR3 is TGTGCCAGCAGCTTGGAGGGGCAGTCAGAGGAAAAACTGTTTTTT.

The CDR3 here is CATSEEAPPNTGELFF. The DNA of the CDR3 is TGTGCCACCTCAGAGGAGGCACCACCGAACACCGGGGAGCTGTTTTTT. The V gene is TRBV24-1, the J gene TRBJ2-2, with D maybe TRBD2 (5 bases). The V and J ends lost 9 bases and 0 bases respectively, with 16 bases between them. The CDR3 consists of 16 residues. CDR1 and CDR2 from the germline V gene are KGHDR and SFDVKD.

The chain links TRBV11-3 to TRBJ2-2; D possibly corresponds to TRBD2 (5 bases). Germline V gene data show CDR1 as SGHNT and CDR2 as YENEEA. The CDR3 is 17 residues long. Trimming took off 1 base at V and 6 bases at J, with 18 bases between the two ends. The CDR3 bases are TGTGCCAGCAGCTTAGGACTGGGAGCACGAACGCCCGGGGAGCTGTTTTTT. Translated: CASSLGLGARTPGELFF.

V and J are TRBV30 and TRBJ1-2, with 7 bases fitting TRBD1. Germline lookup yields CDR1 GTSNPN and CDR2 SVGIG (reference sequence). V dropped 3 bases and J dropped 7; count of bases not matched to a gene: 17. The CDR3 consists of 16 residues. The CDR3 DNA reads TGTGCCTGGAGCCCATCCCCCATACAGGGGAGCGCTGGCTACACCTTC. Amino acids: CAWSPSPIQGSAGYTF.

J is TRBJ2-1 and V is TRBV7-3, with 8 bases aligning to TRBD2. The CDR3 is made up of 15 amino acids. Germline V lookup: CDR1 SGHTA, CDR2 FQGTGA. V lost 1 base and J lost 4; bases outside the gene matches: 3. The CDR3 sequence is CASSLSGGTYNEQFF. Written as DNA, the CDR3 is TGTGCCAGCAGCTTAAGCGGGGGGACATACAATGAGCAGTTCTTC.

This chain uses TRBV10-3 with TRBJ2-3; 9 nucleotides line up with TRBD1. Germline trimming cut 5 bases from V and 4 bases from J; bases unmatched to any gene: 4. Germline V gene sequence: CDR1 ENHRY, CDR2 SYGVKD. CDR3 length: 14 amino acids. The CDR3 DNA follows: TGTGCCATCAGTCCGGGACAGGGACCAGATACGCAGTATTTT. The encoded protein is CAISPGQGPDTQYF.

The CDR3: CASSPPGQMTFGQPQHF. The CDR3 DNA follows: TGTGCCAGCAGTCCTCCGGGACAGATGACGTTCGGTCAGCCCCAGCATTTT. The chain joins TRBV28 to TRBJ1-5, with 7 bases aligning to TRBD1. The ends lost 5 bases at V and 6 bases at J; junction bases unmatched: 16. This CDR3 has 17 amino acids. Germline loops: CDR1 MDHEN, CDR2 SYDVKM.

The genes are TRBV4-1 and TRBJ2-1; TRBD1 aligns across 8 bases. J was trimmed by 6 bases and V by 4 bases; bases with no gene match: 11. The germline V gene encodes CDR1 MGHRA and CDR2 YSYEKL. The CDR3 is 16 amino acids. The CDR3 DNA follows: TGCGCCAGCAGCCGTTTAACAGGGGGTATGGCCAATGAGCAGTTCTTC. Protein: CASSRLTGGMANEQFF.

The rearrangement uses TRBV2 and TRBJ1-2; perhaps TRBD1 as D (6 bases). Trimming stripped 6 bases from V and 2 bases from J, with 16 bases between. Germline values: CDR1 SNHLY, CDR2 FYNNEI. The CDR3 consists of 15 residues. Written as DNA, the CDR3 is TGTGCCAGCAGCCTCGACAGGTTCGGGAACTATGGCTACACCTTC. As protein: CASSLDRFGNYGYTF.

The CDR3 DNA follows: TGCGCCAGCAGCCAAGGAACAGGGGGCACTGAAGCTTTCTTT. This sequence encodes CASSQGTGGTEAFF. The V and J genes are TRBV5-1 and TRBJ1-1, with 8 positions matching TRBD1. Losses at the gene ends were 4 bases for V and 4 bases for J; bases not matched to a gene: 6. This CDR3 spans 14 amino acids. Germline loops: CDR1 SGHRS, CDR2 YFSETQ.

The V and J genes are TRBV6-6 and TRBJ1-6; 8 nucleotides agree with TRBD1. Looked up from germline, CDR1 is MNHNY and CDR2 is SVGAGI (reference sequence). V gave up 6 bases and J gave up 4 bases; unmatched junction bases: 8. The length of the CDR3 is 16 residues. This chain's CDR3 is CASRWGQERYNSPLHF. CDR3 nucleotides: TGTGCCAGCAGGTGGGGACAGGAGCGGTATAATTCACCCCTCCACTTT.

The CDR3: CASSLVGSNYEQYF. In DNA, the CDR3 is TGTGCCAGCAGTTTAGTGGGGAGTAACTACGAGCAGTACTTC. V usage is TRBV28 and J usage is TRBJ2-7; TRBD2 might be the D (5 bases). The length of the CDR3 is 14 residues. Between the trimmed V and J ends, which lost 2 bases and 3 bases, there was a span of 11 bases. From germline, CDR1 is MDHEN and CDR2 SYDVKM.

The genes are TRBV6-2 or TRBV6-3 and TRBJ1-1; no reliable D call. CDR1 and CDR2 from the germline V gene are MNHEY and SVGEGT. Trimming pared 2 bases from V and 1 base from J, leaving 14 bases between. The CDR3 sequence is 16 residues long. In nucleotides, the CDR3 is TGTGCCAGCAGTTACGGTGGGCTCGGTAGGAACACTGAAGCTTTCTTT. Protein sequence: CASSYGGLGRNTEAFF.

The CDR3 is CASSPDTGGGNEQFF. CDR3 coding DNA: TGTGCCAGCAGTCCGGACACAGGGGGCGGCAATGAGCAGTTCTTC. The gene calls are TRBV2 and TRBJ2-1; 9 bases map to TRBD1. V shed 5 bases, J shed 6 bases, and the junction held 8 bases outside the gene matches. CDR1 is SNHLY, CDR2 FYNNEI, per germline. The CDR3 contains 15 residues. The complete variable domain, with remaining parts taken from reference TRBV2 and TRBJ2-1, reads EPEVTQTPSHQVTQMGQEVILRCVPISNHLYFYWYRQILGQKVEFLVSFYNNEISEKSEIFDDQFSVERPDGSNFTLKIRSTKLEDSAMYFCASSPDTGGGNEQFFGPGTRLTVL.

V gene TRBV2 combines with J gene TRBJ1-5; D is uncertain. The CDR3 has 13 amino acids. From germline, CDR1 is SNHLY and CDR2 FYNNEI. Trimming stripped 0 bases from V and 7 bases from J, with 7 bases between. The CDR3 region is CASSEARSQPQHF. The CDR3 bases are TGTGCCAGCAGTGAAGCTCGTAGCCAGCCCCAGCATTTT.

The chain combines TRBV11-2 with TRBJ2-2; D gene uncertain. The germline V gene has CDR1 SGHAT and CDR2 FQNNGV. Trimming removed 1 base from V and 6 bases from J, with 9 bases in between. The CDR3 spans 14 residues. The CDR3 nucleotides read TGTGCCAGCAGCTTAGGTAGCCCCGCCGGGGAGCTGTTTTTT. Translation gives CASSLGSPAGELFF.

V gene TRBV5-1 combines with J gene TRBJ2-3; D might be TRBD2 (7 bases). V was cut by 4 bases and J by 5 bases, with 14 bases left in between. The CDR3 is 14 amino acids. Germline CDR1 SGHRS, CDR2 YFSETQ. CDR3: CASSLGGGLDTQYF. CDR3 in DNA: TGCGCCAGCAGCCTGGGCGGGGGCTTAGATACGCAGTATTTT.